The 5 T cell receptor beta chains given below trace back to one sample, sequenced in a study of T-cell memory formation after mild COVID-19. TCRdb fed the 5' RACE reads into MiXCR, producing one record per CDR3 protein. Here the sample spans about 560,000 distinct CDR3 sequences, about 20% being singletons. The sequenced sample consisted of PBMCs or a T cell subset sorted from them (not recorded which). These receptors all stem from an adult woman who had mild COVID-19 (a few samples of this study predate the infection). Cell type and time point are not known.

This clonotype was recorded a few times. The rearrangement joins TRBV12-3 or TRBV12-4 to TRBJ2-1; D is uncertain. CDR3 size: 15 residues. V was shortened by 8 bases and J by 0 bases, with 14 bases between the two germline ends. CDR3 sequence reads: CASGERDSSYNEQFF. In nucleotides, the CDR3 is TGTGCCAGCGGCGAAAGGGATAGCTCCTACAATGAGCAGTTCTTC.

A few counts support this clonotype. V and J are TRBV12-3 or TRBV12-4 and TRBJ2-2, with 7 bases aligning to TRBD1. The CDR3 is made up of 14 amino acids. J gave up 3 bases and V 10 bases, and 8 bases lay outside the gene matches. The CDR3 reads CANKGGQYTGELFF. CDR3 nucleotide sequence: TGTGCCAACAAAGGGGGACAGTACACCGGGGAGCTGTTTTTT.

This clonotype was picked up a small number of times. The chain carries TRBV6-5 and TRBJ1-5, with 9 bases lining up with TRBD1. Germline V lookup: CDR1 MNHEY, CDR2 SVGAGI. The CDR3 has 18 residues. V dropped 4 bases and J dropped 3; count of bases not matched to a gene: 13. The DNA of the CDR3 is TGTGCCAGCAGTTCGATCCGGGACAGGGAACGAGCCAATCAGCCCCAGCATTTT. Its protein product is CASSSIRDRERANQPQHF.

The CDR3 here is CASSYSKAGYEQFF. The CDR3 nucleotides read TGTGCCAGCAGTTACTCGAAAGCAGGCTATGAGCAGTTCTTC. The chain recombines TRBV6-5 with TRBJ2-1; D unresolved. CDR3 length equals 14 residues. CDR1 and CDR2 (germline): MNHEY, SVGAGI. V shed 0 bases and J shed 8 bases, with 11 bases lying between them.

This clonotype came up a few times. The rearrangement joins TRBV5-1 to TRBJ2-5; D may be TRBD2 (5 bases). Germline V lookup: CDR1 SGHRS, CDR2 YFSETQ. This CDR3 is built from 15 residues. Trimming pared 1 base from V and 5 bases from J, leaving 15 bases between. This chain's CDR3 is CASSLLPGGTETQYF. As DNA, the CDR3 is TGCGCCAGCAGCTTGCTCCCAGGAGGCACGGAGACCCAGTACTTC.